This TCR beta chain is from a study of blood T cell repertoires in COVID-19. Study-level information: Samples of COVID-19 (acute and convalescent) were obtained from the United States, Italy and Spain. PBMCs, B-cell-depleted T cells, or T cells were the source of the cDNA or gDNA that made up the material.

Authors' methods: Scientists estimated how many nucleated cells there were by amplifying reference gene primers. Assay used: immunoSEQ multiplex PCR; TCRdb lists only in-frame clones, some missing. That table gives V, J and clone size, and the DNA gave D and trimming. The data hold 120,000 or so clones, with around nine tenths observed a single time. Germline V gene data show CDR1 as LNHDA and CDR2 as SQIVND (reference sequence). This CDR3 has 13 amino acids. Between the trimmed V and J ends, which lost 3 bases and 5 bases, there was a span of 11 bases. The origin of this receptor is a man aged 50-59 years with acute or convalescent COVID-19. V gene TRBV19 combines with J gene TRBJ2-7, with a tentative D call TRBD1 (5 bases). Sequenced input: peripheral blood. This chain's CDR3 is CASSIRTKDEQYF. The CDR3 DNA follows: TGTGCCAGTAGTATTCGGACAAAGGACGAGCAGTACTTC.